Detailed here is one TCR beta chain. The TCR beta CDR3 regions underwent amplification using RNA transcripts as the source. The HTBI set primed first-round TCR CDR3 RT-PCR. TCRdb reanalysed the multiplex PCR reads using MiXCR and keeps one entry per CDR3 protein. Among around 300,000 distinct CDR3 sequences listed, about 15% were seen once. This entry comes from a study of T cells in Graves' hyperthyroidism and ophthalmopathy. In germline, CDR1 is MNHEY, CDR2 SVGEGT. The V and J ends lost 6 bases and 8 bases respectively, with 13 bases between them. This CDR3 contains 12 residues. This sequence was found in a woman aged 30 to 39 with Graves' hyperthyroidism. This chain uses TRBV6-2 or TRBV6-3 with TRBJ1-2; perhaps TRBD1 as D (5 bases). The sample was blood. The CDR3 nucleotides are TGTGCCAGCAGCCGCGGGGGGATCGGCTACACCTTC. This gives the protein CASSRGGIGYTF.